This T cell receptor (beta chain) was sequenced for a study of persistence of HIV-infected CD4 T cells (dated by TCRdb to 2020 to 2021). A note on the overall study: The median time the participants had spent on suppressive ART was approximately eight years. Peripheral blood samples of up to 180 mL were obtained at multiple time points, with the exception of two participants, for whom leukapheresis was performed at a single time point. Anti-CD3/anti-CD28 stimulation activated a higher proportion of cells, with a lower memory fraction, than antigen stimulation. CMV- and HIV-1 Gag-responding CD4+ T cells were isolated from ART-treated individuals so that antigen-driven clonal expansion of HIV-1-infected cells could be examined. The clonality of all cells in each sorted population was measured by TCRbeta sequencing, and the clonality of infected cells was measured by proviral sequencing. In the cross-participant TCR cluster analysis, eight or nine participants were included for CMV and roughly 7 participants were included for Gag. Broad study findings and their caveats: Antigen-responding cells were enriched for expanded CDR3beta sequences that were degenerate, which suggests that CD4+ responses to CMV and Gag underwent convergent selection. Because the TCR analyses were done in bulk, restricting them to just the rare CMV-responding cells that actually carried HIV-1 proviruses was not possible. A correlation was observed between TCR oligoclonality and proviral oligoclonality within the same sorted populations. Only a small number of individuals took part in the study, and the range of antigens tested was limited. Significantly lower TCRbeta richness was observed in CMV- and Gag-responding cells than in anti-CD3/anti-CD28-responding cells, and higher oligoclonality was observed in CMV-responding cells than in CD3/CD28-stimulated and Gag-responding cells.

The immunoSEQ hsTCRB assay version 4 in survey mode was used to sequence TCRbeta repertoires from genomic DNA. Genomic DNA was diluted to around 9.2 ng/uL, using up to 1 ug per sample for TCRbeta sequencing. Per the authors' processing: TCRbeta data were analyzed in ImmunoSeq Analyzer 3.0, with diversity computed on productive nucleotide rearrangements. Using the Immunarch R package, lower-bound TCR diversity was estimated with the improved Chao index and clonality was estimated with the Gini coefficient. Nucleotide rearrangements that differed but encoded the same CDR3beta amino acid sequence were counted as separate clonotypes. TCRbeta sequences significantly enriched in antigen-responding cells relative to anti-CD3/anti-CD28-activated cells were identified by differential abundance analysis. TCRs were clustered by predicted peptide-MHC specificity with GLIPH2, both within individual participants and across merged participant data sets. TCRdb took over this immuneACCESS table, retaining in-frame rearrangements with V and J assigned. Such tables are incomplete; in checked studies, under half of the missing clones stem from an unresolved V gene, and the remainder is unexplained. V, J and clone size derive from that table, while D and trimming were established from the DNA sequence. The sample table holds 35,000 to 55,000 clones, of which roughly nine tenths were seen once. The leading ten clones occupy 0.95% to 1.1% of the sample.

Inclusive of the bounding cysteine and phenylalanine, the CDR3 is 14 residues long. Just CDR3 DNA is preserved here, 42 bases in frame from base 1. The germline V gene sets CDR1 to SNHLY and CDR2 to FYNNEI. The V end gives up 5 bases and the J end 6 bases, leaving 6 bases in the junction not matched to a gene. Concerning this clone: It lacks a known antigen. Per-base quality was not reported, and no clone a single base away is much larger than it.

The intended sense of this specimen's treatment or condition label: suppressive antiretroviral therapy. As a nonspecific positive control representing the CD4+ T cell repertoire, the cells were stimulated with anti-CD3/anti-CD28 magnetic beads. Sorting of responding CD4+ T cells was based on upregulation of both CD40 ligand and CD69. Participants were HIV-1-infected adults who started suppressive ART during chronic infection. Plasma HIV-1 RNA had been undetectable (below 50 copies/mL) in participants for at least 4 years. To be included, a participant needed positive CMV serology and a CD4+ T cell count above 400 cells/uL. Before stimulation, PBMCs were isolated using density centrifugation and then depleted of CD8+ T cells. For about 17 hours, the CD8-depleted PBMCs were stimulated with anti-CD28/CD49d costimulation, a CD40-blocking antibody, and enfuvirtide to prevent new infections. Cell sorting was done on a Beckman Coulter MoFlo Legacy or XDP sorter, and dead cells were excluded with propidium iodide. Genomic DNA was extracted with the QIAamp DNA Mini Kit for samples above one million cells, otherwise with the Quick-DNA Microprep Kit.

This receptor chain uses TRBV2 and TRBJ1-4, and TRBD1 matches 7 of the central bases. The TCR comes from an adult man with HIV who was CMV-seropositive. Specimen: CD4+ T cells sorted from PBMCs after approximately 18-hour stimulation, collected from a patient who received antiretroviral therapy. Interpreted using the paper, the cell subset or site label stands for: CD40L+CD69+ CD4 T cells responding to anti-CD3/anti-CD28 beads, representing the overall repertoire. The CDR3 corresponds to CASSLQGLDEKLFF. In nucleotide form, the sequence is TGTGCCAGCAGTTTACAGGGGCTAGATGAAAAACTGTTTTTT.